This TCR beta chain was captured in a study of blood T cell repertoires in COVID-19 (dated by TCRdb to about 2020). At the level of the whole study: The collaborator samples originated in the United States, Italy and Spain and spanned the acute and convalescent phases of COVID-19. The prospective study material was composed of cDNA or gDNA derived from T cells, B-cell-depleted T cells, or PBMCs. Subjects who had been exposed to COVID-19, were actively infected with it, or had recovered from it provided the deeply sampled blood TCRbeta repertoires that made up the dataset. The repertoires were released in a freely available public database intended as a resource for research on the immune response to SARS-CoV-2. Samples were obtained from the ongoing ImmuneRACE study (first 160 participants) and from about 1,300 subjects provided by 6 global collaborators. A de-identified subject ID, COVID-19 status, age in years and sex were almost always included in the sample metadata. HLA class I and class II types, where available, came from metadata supplied by the sample provider rather than from assay-based typing.

In the prospective study, participants were about 18 to 95 years old, resided in under 30 geographic areas of the United States, and were enrolled through a virtual design. In the prospective study, participants were assigned to cohorts based on the clinical history participants reported in a screening survey and a study questionnaire. ImmuneRACE Cohort 3 recovered participants were defined by two consecutive negative NP/OP PCR tests, healthcare professional clearance, or symptom resolution. Each participant in the prospective study had whole blood, serum and a nasopharyngeal or oropharyngeal swab collected by mobile phlebotomists. Over a roughly two-month period, participants in the prospective study had the option of providing additional blood draws and questionnaires. Before DNA extraction, blood samples from the prospective study were shipped at room temperature or frozen. Turning to this clone: What antigen it recognizes has not been identified. No per-base quality is available; no much larger clone lies one base away.

Broader findings and caveats from the paper: The quantity of clinical and demographic metadata differed by source and by participant and was supplied without curation.

The immunoSEQ Assay, a bias-controlled multiplex PCR, was used to amplify TCRbeta CDR3 regions from genomic DNA. Concerning the study's data processing: Within the assay, amplification of reference gene primers was used to estimate how many nucleated cells each sample contained. Sequence reads were collapsed and filtered to measure the absolute abundance of every unique TCRbeta CDR3 rearrangement. Productive Simpson clonality was computed per sample as the square root of Simpson's diversity index over productive rearrangements. TCRdb stores this immuneACCESS table with in-frame sequences only. Part of the clones is absent; in the studies checked, under half of the shortfall reflects unresolved V genes, and no reason is known for the rest. That table furnishes V, J and clone size, whereas the DNA furnished D and trimming. This sample is represented by approximately 470,000 clones; about 85% of them were singletons. The leading ten clones occupy about 0.75% of the sample.

The CDR3 has 16 amino acids, counting the end cysteine and phenylalanine. The CDR3 DNA has 48 bases and is translated from base 1. In the germline V gene, CDR1 corresponds to SGHDT and CDR2 to YYEEEE. Trimmed from V: 1 base; trimmed from J: 8 bases; junction bases lacking a gene match: 13. The sample consisted of PBMCs or T cells enriched from blood (not recorded which). The chain is encoded by TRBV5-6 joined to TRBJ2-3, and TRBD2 aligns with 7 junction nucleotides. The TCR was taken from a woman aged 18-30 years who had recovered from COVID-19. The CDR3 protein: CASSLWGGSSGPTQYF. The nucleotide sequence reads as follows: TGTGCCAGCAGCTTGTGGGGGGGATCGAGCGGTCCTACGCAGTATTTT. Extended through the reference TRBV5-6 and TRBJ2-3 proteins, this CDR3 yields the full variable domain: DAGVTQSPTHLIKTRGQQVTLRCSPKSGHDTVSWYQQALGQGPQFIFQYYEEEERQRGNFPDRFSGHQFPNYSSELNVNALLLGDSALYLCASSLWGGSSGPTQYFGPGTRLTVL.